One sample yielded the 14 T cell receptor beta chains listed below, sequenced in a study of cytomegalovirus exposure and HLA in healthy donors. The PCR had 60 Vbeta and 13 Jbeta primers. The method was immunoSEQ multiplex PCR; TCRdb's version includes in-frame clones alone and lacks a portion of them. The sample has about 140,000 clones, over 65% seen once. The sequencing input was PBMCs. These receptors were taken from a woman aged 25-40 years in good health and CMV-seronegative.

This chain connects TRBV28 to TRBJ1-3; D possibly corresponds to TRBD1 (6 bases). Germline CDR1 reads MDHEN; CDR2 reads SYDVKM. This CDR3 comprises 15 residues. V dropped 7 bases and J dropped 1 base, with 14 bases sitting between them. CDR3 coding DNA: TGTGCCAGCACCCCAGGGGTAGAATCTGGAAACACCATATATTTT. Translating gives CASTPGVESGNTIYF.

This chain joins TRBV11-2 and TRBJ2-1; 11 bases are shared with TRBD2. V lost 6 bases and J lost 10; bases outside the gene matches: 11. The CDR3 loop spans 15 amino acids. Germline CDR1 is SGHAT and CDR2 is FQNNGV. The CDR3 DNA is TGTGCCAGCAGTCAAACCGGGACTAGCGGACAAGAGCAGTTCTTC. Its translation: CASSQTGTSGQEQFF.

The V call is TRBV11-2, the J call TRBJ2-5, with a tentative D call TRBD1 (6 bases). There are 16 residues in the CDR3. V lost 0 bases and J lost 3, with 14 bases in between. In germline, CDR1 is SGHAT, CDR2 FQNNGV. DNA for the CDR3: TGTGCCAGCAGCTTAGATTGGGGACAAGGAGAAGAGACCCAGTACTTC. Its protein is CASSLDWGQGEETQYF.

As DNA, the CDR3 is TGTGCCAGCAGCTCAGCCCACGGGGGAAGGGAGCTGTTTTTT. Translation gives CASSSAHGGRELFF. V usage is TRBV7-2 and J usage is TRBJ2-2; D perhaps matches TRBD2 (6 bases). Germline V gene sequence: CDR1 SGHTA, CDR2 FQGNSA. The V end lost 4 bases, the J end lost 9 bases, and 15 bases lay between the germline ends. The CDR3 has 14 amino acids.

The chain is built from TRBV19 and TRBJ2-2, with D possibly TRBD1 on 7 matching bases. This CDR3 has 13 residues. Germline CDR1 LNHDA, CDR2 SQIVND (reference sequence). The germline V and J ends were trimmed by 11 bases and 2 bases, with 12 bases remaining between them. CDR3 amino acids: CACGTVNTGELFF. CDR3 DNA: TGTGCCTGCGGGACAGTTAACACCGGGGAGCTGTTTTTT. Full variable domain (outside the CDR3, taken from reference TRBV19 and TRBJ2-2): DGGITQSPKYLFRKEGQNVTLSCEQNLNHDAMYWYRQDPGQGLRLIYYSQIVNDFQKGDIAEGYSVSREKKESFPLTVTSAQKNPTAFYLCACGTVNTGELFFGEGSRLTVL.

This clone has only a few counts. V and J are TRBV2 and TRBJ1-2; 10 bases line up with TRBD1. The CDR3 has 14 residues. With V trimmed by 10 bases and J by 9 bases, 14 bases remained unmatched. Per germline, CDR1 SNHLY and CDR2 FYNNEI. The CDR3 sequence: CAIFPGTGVRSYTF. CDR3 nucleotides: TGTGCCATATTTCCCGGGACAGGGGTTCGTAGCTACACCTTC.

Here the CDR3 reads CASRLAGGRRAQYF. CDR3 in DNA: TGTGCCAGCAGGCTGGCGGGGGGGCGTCGGGCCCAGTACTTC. The rearrangement joins TRBV13 to TRBJ2-5; TRBD2 matches 9 bases. V was pared by 6 bases and J by 9 bases, with 11 bases of the junction left unmatched. From germline, CDR1 is PRHDT and CDR2 FYEKMQ (reference sequence). CDR3 length: 14 amino acids.

CDR3 nucleotides: TGTGCCAGCAGTGAGTGGGACAGTAGGGCAGATACGCAGTATTTT. Amino acids: CASSEWDSRADTQYF. The chain joins TRBV2 to TRBJ2-3; 7 bases fit TRBD1. Trimming at V came to 3 bases and at J to 4 bases, leaving 7 bases not matched to a gene. In germline, CDR1 is SNHLY, CDR2 FYNNEI. The CDR3 is 15 residues long.

The J gene is TRBJ2-1, the V gene TRBV30, with 13 bases matching TRBD2. From germline, CDR1 is GTSNPN and CDR2 SVGIG (reference sequence). J lost 7 bases, V lost 2 bases, and 2 bases had no gene match. The CDR3 spans 14 residues. CDR3 in DNA: TGTGCCTGGAGTCTACTAGCGGGAGGGAATGAGCAGTTCTTC. Translating it yields CAWSLLAGGNEQFF.

J is TRBJ1-1 and V is TRBV28, with a possible D match to TRBD1 (5 bases). The CDR3 extends over 15 amino acids. The V and J ends lost 4 bases and 2 bases respectively, with 14 bases between them. Germline CDR1 MDHEN, CDR2 SYDVKM. CDR3: CASSSPAGPNTEAFF. CDR3 DNA sequence: TGTGCCAGCAGTTCCCCCGCAGGGCCCAACACTGAAGCTTTCTTT.

This clone was seen a few times. V gene TRBV7-3 combines with J gene TRBJ2-3; 12 bases are shared with TRBD2. Germline lookup yields CDR1 SGHTA and CDR2 FQGTGA. V lost 5 bases to trimming and J lost 3 bases; unmatched junction nucleotides: 15. The CDR3 has 19 residues. Written as DNA, the CDR3 is TGTGCCAGCAGCCCTGGACTAGCGGGACATTTCGGGGGTACAGATACGCAGTATTTT. The encoded protein is CASSPGLAGHFGGTDTQYF.

The V call is TRBV28, the J call TRBJ1-4; the D is unclear. The CDR3 has 11 amino acids. Per the germline V gene, CDR1 is MDHEN and CDR2 is SYDVKM. Trimming cost V 4 bases and J 8 bases, with 5 bases left between them. CDR3 sequence: CASSSREKLFF. In DNA, the CDR3 is TGTGCCAGCAGTTCCCGGGAAAAACTGTTTTTT. Variable domain in full (rest from reference TRBV28 and TRBJ1-4): DVKVTQSSRYLVKRTGEKVFLECVQDMDHENMFWYRQDPGLGLRLIYFSYDVKMKEKGDIPEGYSVSREKKERFSLILESASTNQTSMYLCASSSREKLFFGSGTQLSVL.

The V and J genes are TRBV2 and TRBJ2-2; 11 bases fit TRBD2. The germline V gene has CDR1 SNHLY and CDR2 FYNNEI. Losses at the gene ends were 11 bases for V and 2 bases for J; bases not matched to a gene: 4. The CDR3 runs to 14 residues. In DNA form, the CDR3 reads TGTGCCGGGGGGACTAGCGGAAACACCGGGGAGCTGTTTTTT. Protein sequence: CAGGTSGNTGELFF.

This chain links TRBV4-2 with TRBJ2-7, with 10 bases matching TRBD2. The CDR3 spans 15 residues. CDR1 is LGHNA, CDR2 YNFKEQ, per germline. Losses at the gene ends were 1 base for V and 3 bases for J; bases not matched to a gene: 3. CDR3: CASSQGTSGNYEQYF. As DNA, the CDR3 is TGTGCCAGCAGCCAAGGGACTAGCGGAAACTACGAGCAGTACTTC.